The 9 T cell receptor beta chains given below trace back to one sample, sequenced in a study of Siglec-9 on CD8 T cells in melanoma. Sequencing used immunoSEQ multiplex PCR; TCRdb keeps in-frame clones, though not all of them. Here the sample spans about 36,000 clones, around 81% being singletons. Source material: Siglec-9- CD8+ T cells sorted from blood. The receptors stem from a human donor in good health.

This clone was counted once. V gene TRBV7-2 combines with J gene TRBJ1-5; 8 positions agree with TRBD1. The germline V gene encodes CDR1 SGHTA and CDR2 FQGNSA. The CDR3 runs 17 residues. V trimming: 5 bases; J trimming: 5 bases; junction bases outside the gene matches: 14. The CDR3 coding sequence is TGTGCCAGCAGCCAAATTCAGGGGGCGACTACCGATCAGCCCCAGCATTTT. Its protein product is CASSQIQGATTDQPQHF.

This chain connects TRBV27 to TRBJ2-5; 9 nucleotides line up with TRBD1. CDR1 and CDR2 from the germline V gene are MNHEY and SMNVEV (reference sequence). The CDR3 extends over 14 amino acids. V lost 5 bases and J lost 3; bases outside the gene matches: 4. DNA for the CDR3: TGTGCCAGCAGTGAGCGGACAGGGGAAGAGACCCAGTACTTC. It yields the protein CASSERTGEETQYF.

The chain joins TRBV10-2 to TRBJ2-2; tentative D call: TRBD1 (6 bases). V lost 3 bases, J lost 6 bases, and 11 bases lay in between. From germline, CDR1 is WSHSY and CDR2 SAAADI. CDR3 size: 14 residues. Here the CDR3 DNA reads TGCGCCAGCAGTGAATTTCAGGGGTCCGGGGAGCTGTTTTTT. Amino acids: CASSEFQGSGELFF.

This chain uses TRBV13 with TRBJ2-5; D is undetermined. CDR3 length equals 14 residues. CDR1 PRHDT and CDR2 FYEKMQ come from the germline V gene (reference sequence). V dropped 2 bases and J dropped 2 bases, with 9 bases sitting between them. CDR3 in DNA: TGTGCCAGCAGCTTACAGCAGCTACAAGAGACCCAGTACTTC. Protein product: CASSLQQLQETQYF.

The J gene is TRBJ1-2, the V gene TRBV21-1. TRBV21-1 constitutes a pseudogene. This CDR3 contains 12 residues. The CDR3 sequence: CASTTVNYGYTF. CDR3 bases: TGTGCCAGCACGACGGTCAACTATGGCTACACCTTC.

The chain combines TRBV5-1 with TRBJ2-7; 12 bases fit TRBD1. With 4 bases clipped from V and 5 bases from J, the junction kept 4 bases outside the gene matches. This CDR3 is 14 amino acids long. CDR1 is SGHRS, CDR2 YFSETQ, per germline. CDR3 amino acids: CASSPGQGANEQYF. CDR3 bases: TGCGCCAGCAGCCCGGGACAGGGGGCGAACGAGCAGTACTTC.

This chain uses TRBV6-5 with TRBJ2-5; D gene unclear. Germline CDR1 is MNHEY and CDR2 is SVGAGI. The CDR3 has 14 residues. V lost 0 bases, J lost 5 bases, and 10 bases lay in between. The CDR3 sequence: CASSYSERWETQYF. The CDR3 DNA sequence: TGTGCCAGCAGTTACTCGGAGCGTTGGGAGACCCAGTACTTC.

This clone appeared once. The chain recombines TRBV5-6 with TRBJ2-3; 13 nucleotides align to TRBD2. This CDR3 contains 16 residues. CDR1 is SGHDT and CDR2 is YYEEEE in the germline V gene. Trimming removed 2 bases from V and 3 bases from J; junction bases left unmatched: 3. The CDR3, as DNA: TGTGCCAGCAGCTTAGGGACTAGCGGGATAACAGATACGCAGTATTTT. Translated: CASSLGTSGITDTQYF.

This clone is a singleton in its sample. The chain links TRBV27 to TRBJ2-1; TRBD1 agrees at 7 bases. Germline CDR1 and CDR2: MNHEY and SMNVEV (reference sequence). V was pared by 3 bases and J by 7 bases, with 18 bases of the junction left unmatched. The CDR3 contains 18 residues. This CDR3 is CASSFRGTDYTSKNEQFF. CDR3 DNA: TGTGCCAGCAGTTTTAGAGGGACAGATTATACCTCAAAGAATGAGCAGTTCTTC.